This paragraph reports one T cell receptor (beta chain). The data originate from a study of cytomegalovirus exposure and HLA in healthy donors. 13 Jbeta primers and 60 Vbeta primers were used for the PCR. Produced via immunoSEQ multiplex PCR; TCRdb's table is partial and in-frame only. The sample consists of over 75,000 clones, about 89% of them appearing once. V was pared by 3 bases and J by 6 bases, with 8 bases between. Germline V CDR1 and CDR2: SNHLY, FYNNEI. The CDR3 consists of 12 residues. This sequence joins TRBV2 and TRBJ1-1, with D uncertain. This TCR derives from a man aged 30 to 39 in good health and CMV-seropositive. The sample taken for sequencing was PBMCs. Written as DNA, the CDR3 is TGTGCCAGCAGTGACGAGGCAGCTGAAGCTTTCTTT. It specifies CASSDEAAEAFF.